This T cell receptor (beta chain) derives from a study of blood T cell repertoires in COVID-19. Study-level background: There were acute and convalescent COVID-19 samples, and they came from the United States, Italy and Spain. Sources were T cells, B-cell-depleted T cells, or PBMCs; the material itself was cDNA or gDNA.

Seattle participants joined during active infection and were tracked over time. The method was immunoSEQ multiplex PCR; TCRdb's version includes in-frame clones alone and lacks a portion of them. In the table there are over 35,000 clones, approximately 83% of which are singletons. This receptor was identified in a woman aged 80 or over with COVID-19, enrolled during active disease. Sequenced material: peripheral blood.

The CDR3 nucleotides read TGTGCCAGCACCGGGACAGGGGCAGGCTATGGCTACACCTTC. As protein: CASTGTGAGYGYTF. The chain is built from TRBV2 and TRBJ1-2, with 10 nucleotides matching TRBD1. Germline assignment: CDR1 SNHLY and CDR2 FYNNEI. The trim removed 7 bases at V and 4 bases at J, leaving 6 bases unmatched. This CDR3 region has 14 residues.